The clone carrying this TCR beta chain was counted only a few times. Antigen unknown. Via MiXCR, TCRdb re-called the RT-PCR reads, giving one row per CDR3 protein. The sample holds over 300,000 distinct CDR3 sequences, 20% to 25% seen once. This entry is derived from a study of response to subunit inactivated influenza vaccine. Study results and caveats: The authors put forward the suggestion that each seasonal influenza vaccination may bring in only a limited number of new T cells.

Germline CDR1 and CDR2: MGHRA and YSYEKL. The CDR3 sequence is 16 residues long. V lost 0 bases and J 1 base, leaving 11 bases between the germline ends. Specimen: PBMCs from blood, collected roughly 20 months after vaccination. The V gene is TRBV4-1, the J gene TRBJ2-3; D unclear. This TCR came from a man aged 50-75 years who received an inactivated influenza vaccine. CDR3 coding DNA: TGCGCCAGCAGCCAAGATGGCAGTGGTCGCACAGATACGCAGTATTTT. This sequence encodes CASSQDGSGRTDTQYF.